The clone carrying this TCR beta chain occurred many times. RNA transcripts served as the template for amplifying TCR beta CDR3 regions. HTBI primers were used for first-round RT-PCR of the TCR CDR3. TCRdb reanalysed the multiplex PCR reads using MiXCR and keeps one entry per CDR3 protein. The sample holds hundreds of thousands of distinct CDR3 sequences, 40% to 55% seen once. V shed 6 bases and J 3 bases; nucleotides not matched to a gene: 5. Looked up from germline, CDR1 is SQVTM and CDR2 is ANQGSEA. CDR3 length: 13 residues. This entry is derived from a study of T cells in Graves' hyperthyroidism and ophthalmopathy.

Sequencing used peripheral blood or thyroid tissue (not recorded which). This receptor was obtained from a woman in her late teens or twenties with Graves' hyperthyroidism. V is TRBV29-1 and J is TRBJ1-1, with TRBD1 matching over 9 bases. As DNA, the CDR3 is TGCAGCGTCGGACAGGGGTGGGACACTGAAGCTTTCTTT. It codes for CSVGQGWDTEAFF.